This T cell receptor beta chain appears in the sequencing data of a study of blood T cells in healthy people across ages. Findings of the study overall: Nothing was known about donor CMV status, and this possibly confounded expanded clonotype changes.

The CDR3 extends over 15 amino acids. The germline V gene encodes CDR1 MDHEN and CDR2 SYDVKM. The germline V and J ends were trimmed by 2 bases and 0 bases, with 9 bases remaining between them. Sample-barcoded 5' priming and a J-beta primer mix drove a second PCR of about 6 to 11 cycles. TCRdb reprocessed the 5' RACE reads with MiXCR, giving one entry per CDR3 protein. The sample holds about 690,000 distinct CDR3 sequences, roughly 41% seen once. The sample, roughly 9.5 milliliters of peripheral blood, was drawn from each donor. About this clonotype: Its antigen remains unknown.

The clonotype was recovered from a man older than 75 in good health. The rearrangement joins TRBV28 to TRBJ2-3; a weak D match, TRBD1 (6 bases). The sample comprised blood. CDR3 loop: CASSLDRTSTDTQYF. The CDR3 DNA sequence: TGTGCCAGCAGTTTAGACAGGACTAGCACAGATACGCAGTATTTT.